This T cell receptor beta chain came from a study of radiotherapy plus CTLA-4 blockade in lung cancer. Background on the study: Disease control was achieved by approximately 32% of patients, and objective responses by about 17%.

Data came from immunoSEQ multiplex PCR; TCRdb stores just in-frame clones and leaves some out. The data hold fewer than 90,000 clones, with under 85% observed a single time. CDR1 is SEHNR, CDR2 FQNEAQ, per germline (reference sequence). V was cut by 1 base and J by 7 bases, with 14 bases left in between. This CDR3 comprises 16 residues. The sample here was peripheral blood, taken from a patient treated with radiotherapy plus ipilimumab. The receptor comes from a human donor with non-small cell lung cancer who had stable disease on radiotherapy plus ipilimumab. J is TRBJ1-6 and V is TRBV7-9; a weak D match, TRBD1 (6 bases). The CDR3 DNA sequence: TGTGCCAGCAGCTTAGTTACAGGGAATATGAATTCACCCCTCCACTTT. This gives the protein CASSLVTGNMNSPLHF.